This section outlines one T cell receptor beta chain sequence together with its context. Seattle patients were enrolled while actively infected and followed longitudinally. These data originate in a study of blood T cell repertoires in COVID-19. Background on the study: Sample material is recorded as cDNA or gDNA derived from T cells, B-cell-depleted T cells, or PBMCs.

Source study methods: Reference gene primer amplification gave estimated nucleated cell counts. The assay was immunoSEQ multiplex PCR, and TCRdb's table has in-frame clones only and misses some. V, J and clone size derive from that table, while D and trimming were established from the DNA sequence. The sample has roughly 69,000 clones, roughly 80% seen once. The CDR3 is made up of 15 amino acids. What was sequenced was peripheral blood. The TCR comes from a man aged 55 to 70 with COVID-19, enrolled during active disease. The V gene is TRBV21-1, the J gene TRBJ2-2; TRBD1 is the table's D call and was not checked against the DNA. TRBV21-1 constitutes a pseudogene. The DNA for the CDR3 is TGTGCCAGCAGCAAAGCGGGACACCCGACCGGGGAGCTGTTTTTT. Translating it yields CASSKAGHPTGELFF.